The next 15 T cell receptor beta chains were all read from a single sample in a study of HIV-infected patients and healthy controls. TCRdb re-called the 5' RACE reads through MiXCR, storing one row per CDR3 protein. Altogether 65,000 to 70,000 distinct CDR3 sequences are present, approximately 15% being singletons, with the ten largest covering approximately 5.4%. Input material: CD4+ T cells from blood. All receptors come from a human donor in good health.

The chain links TRBV7-8 to TRBJ1-4; D remains ambiguous. CDR1 is SGHVS, CDR2 FQNEAQ, per germline. The CDR3 contains 14 residues. V was shortened by 1 base and J by 5 bases, with 8 bases between the two germline ends. The CDR3 DNA sequence: TGTGCCAGCAGCTTAGGCAGGCTCAATGAAAAACTGTTTTTT. As protein: CASSLGRLNEKLFF.

The V gene is TRBV5-6, the J gene TRBJ2-7, with a possible D match to TRBD1 (6 bases). This CDR3 has 14 residues. From germline, CDR1 is SGHDT and CDR2 YYEEEE. Trimming shortened V by 5 bases and J by 5 bases, and 17 bases separated the two germline ends. CDR3 protein: CASSVQGWDDEQYF. The CDR3 bases are TGTGCCAGCAGTGTACAGGGCTGGGACGACGAGCAGTACTTC.

This clonotype was seen many times. J is TRBJ2-3 and V is TRBV28, with D tentatively TRBD1 or TRBD2 (6 bases each). CDR3 size: 15 residues. V dropped 2 bases and J dropped 2 bases, with 11 bases sitting between them. CDR1 is MDHEN and CDR2 is SYDVKM in the germline V gene. The CDR3 spells CASSLKGGLTDTQYF. In DNA form, the CDR3 reads TGTGCCAGCAGTTTAAAAGGGGGGCTCACAGATACGCAGTATTTT.

The rearrangement joins TRBV12-3 or TRBV12-4 to TRBJ1-3, with no clear D. CDR3 size: 14 residues. V was clipped by 3 bases and J by 5 bases, with 11 bases between them. CDR3 loop: CASSFSGFRNTIYF. The CDR3 region has the DNA TGTGCCAGCAGTTTCTCTGGGTTTCGAAACACCATATATTTT.

The sample holds a few counts of this clonotype. V is TRBV14 and J is TRBJ2-7, with TRBD1 matching 10 bases. Germline values: CDR1 SGHDN, CDR2 FVKESK. The trim removed 4 bases at V and 4 bases at J, leaving 10 bases unmatched. The CDR3 consists of 16 residues. CDR3 DNA: TGTGCCAGCAGCCGAGCCCGCCGGGACAGGGGATACGAGCAGTACTTC. This gives the protein CASSRARRDRGYEQYF.

This clonotype showed up many times. V gene TRBV5-1 combines with J gene TRBJ2-5, with a possible D match to TRBD1 (5 bases). The germline V and J ends were trimmed by 2 bases and 2 bases, with 13 bases remaining between them. This CDR3 has 15 amino acids. CDR1 SGHRS and CDR2 YFSETQ come from the germline V gene. CDR3 loop: CASSLGDRDQETQYF. The CDR3 DNA sequence: TGCGCCAGCAGCTTAGGAGACAGAGATCAAGAGACCCAGTACTTC.

The rearrangement links TRBV4-2 to TRBJ2-1; D not resolved. Germline V gene data show CDR1 as LGHNA and CDR2 as YNFKEQ. The length of the CDR3 is 15 residues. Trimming removed 0 bases from V and 7 bases from J, with 13 bases in between. CDR3: CASSQEGHLVNEQFF. For the CDR3, the DNA is TGTGCCAGCAGCCAAGAAGGCCATCTTGTGAATGAGCAGTTCTTC.

The chain has TRBV5-6 and TRBJ2-7; maybe TRBD2 (6 bases). The ends were cut back, 0 bases at V and 0 bases at J, with 22 bases in the middle. The CDR3 consists of 19 residues. Germline V lookup: CDR1 SGHDT, CDR2 YYEEEE. CDR3 in DNA: TGTGCCAGCAGCTTGGAGCAGGGCTTTCTAGCGACTCCCTCCTACGAGCAGTACTTC. It codes for CASSLEQGFLATPSYEQYF.

The J gene is TRBJ2-2, the V gene TRBV14, with TRBD1 matching 8 bases. Per germline, CDR1 SGHDN and CDR2 FVKESK. The ends lost 6 bases at V and 4 bases at J; junction bases unmatched: 4. This CDR3 is built from 14 residues. CDR3: CASRGQAVTGELFF. CDR3 DNA: TGTGCCAGCAGGGGACAGGCCGTCACCGGGGAGCTGTTTTTT.

The chain has TRBV30 and TRBJ2-1; D might be TRBD1 (5 bases). V dropped 2 bases and J dropped 8 bases, with 16 bases sitting between them. The CDR3 spans 14 residues. Germline values: CDR1 GTSNPN, CDR2 SVGIG (reference sequence). The CDR3 is CAWSRPGKADEQFF. The CDR3 DNA sequence: TGTGCCTGGAGTCGGCCAGGGAAAGCAGATGAGCAGTTCTTC.

This clonotype was counted many times. Written as DNA, the CDR3 is TGTGCCATCAGGAGACTAGCGGACAATGAGCAGTTCTTC. Translation gives CAIRRLADNEQFF. The J gene is TRBJ2-1, the V gene TRBV10-3, with TRBD2 identical over 9 bases. Looked up from germline, CDR1 is ENHRY and CDR2 is SYGVKD. V dropped 6 bases and J dropped 5; count of bases not matched to a gene: 2. The CDR3 runs 13 residues.

The rearrangement joins TRBV20-1 to TRBJ1-6; D unresolved. Per germline, CDR1 DFQATT and CDR2 SNEGSKA (reference sequence). The CDR3 sequence is 16 residues long. V was clipped by 1 base and J by 4 bases, with 14 bases between them. The CDR3, as DNA: TGCAGTGCTAGAGTCTTCGGGAGCAGATATAATTCACCCCTCCACTTT. This translates into CSARVFGSRYNSPLHF.

This clonotype came up a few times. This sequence joins TRBV15 and TRBJ2-5; D not resolved. This CDR3 has 13 amino acids. Deletions cut 5 bases from V and 5 bases from J, with 12 bases between. The germline CDR1 and CDR2 sequences are LNHNV and YYDKDF (reference sequence). The CDR3 region has the DNA TGTGCCACCAGCCCAGACCCACTGGAGACCCAGTACTTC. As protein: CATSPDPLETQYF.

This clonotype came up many times. CDR3: CASSYSGVALSYEQYF. CDR3 DNA sequence: TGTGCCAGCAGTTACTCCGGCGTGGCCCTATCGTACGAGCAGTACTTC. J is TRBJ2-7 and V is TRBV6-5; no definite D call. This CDR3 is 16 amino acids long. Germline V gene data show CDR1 as MNHEY and CDR2 as SVGAGI. V lost 0 bases, J lost 4 bases, and 16 bases lay in between.

This clonotype has a count of ten or more. This chain links TRBV20-1 with TRBJ1-4; D is undetermined. The CDR3 loop spans 16 amino acids. Germline-derived CDR1 and CDR2 are DFQATT and SNEGSKA (reference sequence). The V gene lost 3 bases and the J gene lost 8 bases, with 22 bases spanning the gap. This chain's CDR3 is CSASSSKTSLREKLFF. For the CDR3, the DNA is TGCAGTGCTAGTTCCTCGAAGACCTCCCTTCGAGAAAAACTGTTTTTT.